This T cell receptor beta chain was sequenced in a study of T-cell reconstitution after alpha-beta-depleted transplantation in children. General study results and limits: Some patients' high day-60 TCRbeta diversity was traced to surviving recipient T cells and thymic progenitors. After transplant, at about two months, alpha-beta T cells were reportedly derived from several hundred expanded graft clones. A year had passed since transplant, and T-cell counts and diversity by then came mostly from newly produced T cells.

Unique molecular identifiers were used in preparing the TCRbeta library. In TCRdb, the PCR reads were re-called with MiXCR into one record per CDR3 protein. The sample consists of around 200,000 distinct CDR3 sequences, roughly 18% of them appearing once. The CDR3 consists of 16 residues. Germline assignment: CDR1 WSHSY and CDR2 SAAADI. Trimming took 4 bases from V and 1 from J; bases not matched to a gene: 8. Points on this clonotype: Its antigen is undetermined.

This specimen was PBMCs, mostly from graft donor cells, taken 360 days after TCRalphabeta/CD19-depleted stem cell transplant. This TCR was sampled from a male patient between 2 and 15 years old who had a stem cell transplant for acute lymphoblastic leukemia, so the T cells may come from the graft donor. V usage is TRBV10-2 and J usage is TRBJ2-5; 8 nucleotides agree with TRBD2. Here the CDR3 reads CASSGGSGGLQETQYF. CDR3 nucleotides: TGCGCCAGCAGTGGGGGGAGCGGGGGCCTCCAAGAGACCCAGTACTTC.